The rows below give T cell receptor beta chains drawn from one sample of a study of PD-L1 blockade in urothelial cancer. Clones were sequenced by immunoSEQ multiplex PCR, and TCRdb holds only the in-frame ones, with some missing. The sample consists of about 50,000 clones, approximately 85% of them appearing once. The input for sequencing was PBMCs, taken around atezolizumab (anti-PD-L1) treatment. Source of these receptors: a man aged 45-65 years with urothelial cancer. CDR3s leave out the opening cysteine and the closing phenylalanine or tryptophan. The order of the fields is J gene, V gene, CDR3 protein.

J: TRBJ2-7; V: TRBV5-1; CDR3: ASSSSGGGAWEQY
J: TRBJ2-5; V: TRBV29-1; CDR3: SVEIPTGVQETQY
J: TRBJ1-6; V: TRBV30; CDR3: ALEYIRNSPLH
J: TRBJ2-1; V: TRBV6-4; CDR3: ASSTGRLAGVYEQF
J: TRBJ1-5; V: TRBV19; CDR3: ASSEAQGAGNQPQH
J: TRBJ2-5; V: TRBV5-1; CDR3: ASSLADRGQPPETQY
J: TRBJ2-5; V: TRBV11-2; CDR3: ASSITRGDLQETQY
J: TRBJ2-3; V: TRBV27; CDR3: ASTRIWDRGTDTQY
J: TRBJ2-7; V: TRBV28; CDR3: ASSLPNLLQGEYEQY
J: TRBJ2-7; V: TRBV6-4; CDR3: ASSEPTTSSYEQY
J: TRBJ2-7; V: TRBV7-2; CDR3: ASSPDPDREIYEQY
J: TRBJ2-3; V: TRBV7-9; CDR3: ASSLLTGTDTQY
J: TRBJ2-4; V: TRBV5-6; CDR3: ASSLPGQTTGIQY
J: TRBJ1-2; V: TRBV10-2; CDR3: ASSENPGGRNGYT
J: TRBJ2-6; V: TRBV12-5; CDR3: ASGLVRGSGANVLT
J: TRBJ2-5; V: TRBV9; CDR3: ASSAGGSGSRETQY
J: TRBJ2-5; V: TRBV9; CDR3: ASSPHGLAGVQETQY
J: TRBJ2-2; V: TRBV11-2; CDR3: ASSLAALSNTGELF
J: TRBJ1-1; V: TRBV15; CDR3: ATSRGQGATEAF
J: TRBJ1-5; V: TRBV11-2; CDR3: ASSRENSNQPQH
J: TRBJ1-4; V: TRBV7-9; CDR3: ASSPLNRGPTNEKLF
J: TRBJ2-7; V: TRBV19; CDR3: ASSIEPGTYEQY
J: TRBJ1-5; V: TRBV6-1; CDR3: ASCQGISNQPQH
J: TRBJ1-6; V: TRBV30; CDR3: AWRSTPGENSPLH
J: TRBJ1-4; V: TRBV5-1; CDR3: ASSGDRGTNEKLF
J: TRBJ1-5; V: TRBV5-1; CDR3: ASSLWGDGNQPQH
J: TRBJ1-2; V: TRBV4-2; CDR3: ASSQDPGTPKESGYT
J: TRBJ2-7; V: TRBV15; CDR3: ATSRGTSGSYEQY
J: TRBJ1-2; V: TRBV25-1; CDR3: ASSARDRGIVGYT